The present entry profiles one T cell receptor beta chain with its context. These data are taken from a study of T cells expressing NK-cell markers. Looking at the study overall: In sorted CD3+CD56+NKG2C+, CD3+CD56+NKG2C- and CD3+CD56-NKG2C+ T cells, TCR beta repertoires were obtained.

For each CDR3 protein, TCRdb gives one entry from its re-call of the 5' RACE reads, without DNA. Its table lists around 260,000 distinct CDR3 sequences. The sequence came from a woman aged 18-69 years in good health. Sequenced input: blood T cells: a sorted CD56 or NKG2C T cell subset, CD4+ or CD8+ T cells, or bulk PBMC T cells (not recorded which).

The CDR3 reads CASSWRDTPETQYF. The rearrangement joins TRBV5-1 to TRBJ2-5; TCRdb designates TRBD2, a call that cannot be tested without DNA. This CDR3 has 14 residues. The germline CDR1 and CDR2 sequences are SGHRS and YFSETQ. The variable domain in full, completed from reference TRBV5-1 and TRBJ2-5, reads KAGVTQTPRYLIKTRGQQVTLSCSPISGHRSVSWYQQTPGQGLQFLFEYFSETQRNKGNFPGRFSGRQFSNSRSEMNVSTLELGDSALYLCASSWRDTPETQYFGPGTRLLVL.